The rows below give T cell receptor beta chains drawn from one sample of a study of shared clonotypes between healthy human individuals. Sequencing used immunoSEQ multiplex PCR; TCRdb keeps in-frame clones, though not all of them. Of roughly 2.6 million clones in the sample, approximately 90% were seen once. Sequenced input: naive CD4+ T cells sorted from blood. Receptor source: a man aged 18 to 29 in good health. The CDR3 runs from the conserved cysteine through the conserved F or W. A D gene is named only where the DNA matches it firmly. Rows may omit the clone size; those that give it use once, few, many or a size class.

j_call d_call clone_size v_call cdr3_nt cdr3_aa
TRBJ1-4 TRBD1 once TRBV19 TGTGCCAGTAGTATCTTCGGACAGGGACTAGGTGAAAAACTGTTTTTT CASSIFGQGLGEKLFF
TRBJ1-2 NA NA TRBV27 TGTGCCAGCAGTTCCGGGATTCGGTATGGCTACACCTTC CASSSGIRYGYTF
TRBJ2-1 NA NA TRBV10-3 TGTGCCATCACAGGGGAAAGCTCCTACAATGAGCAGTTCTTC CAITGESSYNEQFF
TRBJ2-7 TRBD2 NA TRBV19 TGTGCCAGTAGTATTTGGGGGGGCGAGCAGTACTTC CASSIWGGEQYF
TRBJ2-3 TRBD2 NA TRBV27 TGTGCCAGCAGCTGGGGGACTAGCGCCGATACGCAGTATTTT CASSWGTSADTQYF
TRBJ2-7 TRBD1 once TRBV5-4 TGTGCCAGCAGCCCTCCGACAGGGGCCACTAACTACGAGCAGTACTTC CASSPPTGATNYEQYF
TRBJ1-4 NA NA TRBV5-1 TGCGCCAGCAGGAGTACAACTCGAACTAATGAAAAACTGTTTTTT CASRSTTRTNEKLFF
TRBJ2-2 NA NA TRBV9 TGTGCCAGCAGCGGCGTACGGGACGGTCAGGCCGGGGAGCTGTTTTTT CASSGVRDGQAGELFF
TRBJ2-5 NA NA TRBV4-1 TGCGCCAGCAGCCGGGGGACTGGAGCCCAAGAGACCCAGTACTTC CASSRGTGAQETQYF
TRBJ2-1 TRBD2 NA TRBV7-3 TGTGCCAGCAGCTTAATGGCGGGGGACTACAATGAGCAGTTCTTC CASSLMAGDYNEQFF
TRBJ1-4 TRBD1 NA TRBV5-4 TGTGCCAGCAGCTCGGGACAGTCCCGAGCGGGTAATGAAAAACTGTTTTTT CASSSGQSRAGNEKLFF
TRBJ2-5 TRBD2 NA TRBV19 TGTGCCAGTAGTAAAGCGAGCGGGGCCCAAGAGACCCAGTACTTC CASSKASGAQETQYF
TRBJ1-4 NA NA TRBV5-4 TGTGCCAGCAGCTTGGGGGGGGCCTTAAATGAAAAACTGTTTTTT CASSLGGALNEKLFF
TRBJ2-5 TRBD2 once TRBV30 TGTGCCTGGACCGGGACTAGCGGACGTCAAGAGACCCAGTACTTC CAWTGTSGRQETQYF
TRBJ2-7 TRBD1 NA TRBV27 TGTGCCAGCAGTTCCTTCCGGGACAGTCGAACCTACGAGCAGTACTTC CASSSFRDSRTYEQYF
TRBJ2-5 TRBD1 NA TRBV7-9 TGTGCCAGCAGCCGGGGACAGGGTGAGACCCAGTACTTC CASSRGQGETQYF
TRBJ2-7 NA NA TRBV4-2 TGTGCCAGCAGCCAAGATAACTACGAGCAGTACTTC CASSQDNYEQYF
TRBJ1-1 NA NA TRBV18 TGTGCCAGCTCACTAGGGGACACTGAAGCTTTCTTT CASSLGDTEAFF
TRBJ2-3 TRBD2 NA TRBV7-2 TGTGCCAGCAGCTTATGGACTAGCGGGATTCGGGGCGCGGTGGATACGCAGTATTTT CASSLWTSGIRGAVDTQYF
TRBJ1-2 TRBD1 once TRBV6-1 TGTGCCAGCAGCCCTTTAGGGACAGGGCCATACGGCTACACCTTC CASSPLGTGPYGYTF
TRBJ2-3 NA NA TRBV27 TGTGCCAGCAGAATTACCGGGACCCCCACAGATACGCAGTATTTT CASRITGTPTDTQYF
TRBJ1-5 NA NA TRBV11-2 TGTGCCAGCAGCTTAACCAGGGGCAATCAGCCCCAGCATTTT CASSLTRGNQPQHF
TRBJ2-1 TRBD1 NA TRBV7-3 TGTGCCAGCAGCTTAACCGGGACAGGGGATGAGCAGTTCTTC CASSLTGTGDEQFF
TRBJ2-5 TRBD1 NA TRBV7-9 TGTGCCAGCAGCTTAGGAGGGACAGGGGGCGCTTGGGAGACCCAGTACTTC CASSLGGTGGAWETQYF
TRBJ1-2 NA NA TRBV5-5 TGTGCCAGCAGCATAATGGCCGGGGCGAACTGGGGCTACACCTTC CASSIMAGANWGYTF
TRBJ2-3 NA once TRBV5-1 TGCGCCAGCAGCTTTTCAGGAGATACGCAGTATTTT CASSFSGDTQYF
TRBJ2-7 NA NA TRBV11-2 TGTGCCAGCTGCCCTAGAGGCTACGAGCAGTACTTC CASCPRGYEQYF
TRBJ2-3 TRBD2 NA TRBV29-1 TGCAGCGTTTTTGGACTAGCGGGGGGCACAGATACGCAGTATTTT CSVFGLAGGTDTQYF
TRBJ1-1 NA NA TRBV14 TGTGCCAGCAGCCAAGTGGGGGGCCTGAACACTGAAGCTTTCTTT CASSQVGGLNTEAFF
TRBJ1-1 NA NA TRBV18 TGTGCCAGCTCACTGGCAGGAAACACTGAAGCTTTCTTT CASSLAGNTEAFF
TRBJ1-1 NA NA TRBV7-8 TGTGCCAGCAGCCTCACCTGGGGGATAGCTTTCTTT CASSLTWGIAFF
TRBJ2-1 TRBD2 NA TRBV30 TGTGCCTGGAGTGTGGGCGGGAGGGCCAGGAATGAGCAGTTCTTC CAWSVGGRARNEQFF
TRBJ2-7 NA NA TRBV4-1 TGCGCCAGCAGCCCCCTGGTAGCGGCGATTTACGAGCAGTACTTC CASSPLVAAIYEQYF
TRBJ1-4 NA NA TRBV11-1 TGTGCCAGCAGCCGGGGTGTTGCCGTTAATGAAAAACTGTTTTTT CASSRGVAVNEKLFF
TRBJ2-7 NA NA TRBV10-3 TGTGCCATCAGTGACCTACAAACGGCCTACGAGCAGTACTTC CAISDLQTAYEQYF
TRBJ2-4 NA NA TRBV9 TGTGCCAGCAGCGTAGACGGGGGTCTGGCCAAAAACATTCAGTACTTC CASSVDGGLAKNIQYF
TRBJ1-1 NA NA TRBV10-3 TGTGCCAGCGCGACCAGGGGAGGCACTGAAGCTTTCTTT CASATRGGTEAFF
TRBJ2-3 TRBD2 NA TRBV11-2 TGTGCCAGCAGCTTAGATCTAGCGGGAGGCACAGATACGCAGTATTTT CASSLDLAGGTDTQYF
TRBJ2-7 NA NA TRBV29-1 TGCAGCGTTGAACTTGGGGGCTACGAGCAGTACTTC CSVELGGYEQYF
TRBJ2-5 NA NA TRBV28 TGTGCCAGCAGTTTAACGGGGTATGAGACCCAGTACTTC CASSLTGYETQYF
TRBJ1-6 NA NA TRBV18 TGTGCCAGCTCCCCGAACAGCAATTCACCCCTCCACTTT CASSPNSNSPLHF
TRBJ2-2 NA NA TRBV6-1 TGTGCCAGCAGTGAAGAGTCAAGGCGGAACACCGGGGAGCTGTTTTTT CASSEESRRNTGELFF
TRBJ2-5 NA NA TRBV5-5 TGTGCCAGCACCCCCCTTGACCCCTTGAAGACCCAGTACTTC CASTPLDPLKTQYF
TRBJ1-2 NA few TRBV19 TGTGCCAGTAGTATTACAGACCACTATGGCTACACCTTC CASSITDHYGYTF
TRBJ2-7 NA NA TRBV10-3 TGTGCCATCAGTGACACGTCACTCTCCTACGAGCAGTACTTC CAISDTSLSYEQYF
TRBJ2-7 TRBD2 NA TRBV19 TGTGCCAGTATGGGAAGAGGCAGCGGGGACGAGCAGTACTTC CASMGRGSGDEQYF
TRBJ2-2 NA NA TRBV6-1 TGTGCCAGCATGCGCTCACTTCTTGGTACCGGGGAGCTGTTTTTT CASMRSLLGTGELFF
TRBJ2-5 NA NA TRBV5-1 TGCGCCAGCAGCTTGATTTCCGGCCAGTGGGAGACCCAGTACTTC CASSLISGQWETQYF
TRBJ1-2 NA NA TRBV6-5 TGTGCCAGCAGTTCCTGGGGGGCCAGGGGCTACACCTTC CASSSWGARGYTF
TRBJ2-1 NA NA TRBV7-9 TGTGCCAGCAGCTCCTATCAGAGCTCCTACAATGAGCAGTTCTTC CASSSYQSSYNEQFF
TRBJ2-7 TRBD2 NA TRBV7-2 TGTGCCAGCAGCGCCCTAGCGGAGCGCTCCTACGAGCAGTACTTC CASSALAERSYEQYF
TRBJ1-2 NA NA TRBV27 TGTGCCAGCAGTTTCGGGGCTGGGTATGGCTACACCTTC CASSFGAGYGYTF
TRBJ2-5 TRBD1 NA TRBV5-1 TGCGCCAGCAGCTTGGGAGGACAGGGTGAAGATCAAGAGACCCAGTACTTC CASSLGGQGEDQETQYF
TRBJ2-5 NA NA TRBV6-5 TGTGCCAGCAAAGATACGGCGGGGAGGCAAGAGACCCAGTACTTC CASKDTAGRQETQYF
TRBJ1-3 NA NA TRBV6-1 TGTGCCAGCAGTACAAGTAGATCCTCTGGAAACACCATATATTTT CASSTSRSSGNTIYF
TRBJ2-1 NA NA TRBV6-6 TGTGCCAGCAGGCTAGACAGTTCTTCCTACAATGAGCAGTTCTTC CASRLDSSSYNEQFF
TRBJ2-7 TRBD1 NA TRBV7-2 TGTGCCAGCAGCCTGGGACAGCCCTACGAGCAGTACTTC CASSLGQPYEQYF
TRBJ2-7 TRBD2 NA TRBV2 TGTGCCAGCCTTTCGCAGCTAGCGGGGGCTCCCTACGAGCAGTACTTC CASLSQLAGAPYEQYF
TRBJ2-7 NA NA TRBV2 TGTGCCAGCAGGAGGGATGCCTACGAGCAGTACTTC CASRRDAYEQYF